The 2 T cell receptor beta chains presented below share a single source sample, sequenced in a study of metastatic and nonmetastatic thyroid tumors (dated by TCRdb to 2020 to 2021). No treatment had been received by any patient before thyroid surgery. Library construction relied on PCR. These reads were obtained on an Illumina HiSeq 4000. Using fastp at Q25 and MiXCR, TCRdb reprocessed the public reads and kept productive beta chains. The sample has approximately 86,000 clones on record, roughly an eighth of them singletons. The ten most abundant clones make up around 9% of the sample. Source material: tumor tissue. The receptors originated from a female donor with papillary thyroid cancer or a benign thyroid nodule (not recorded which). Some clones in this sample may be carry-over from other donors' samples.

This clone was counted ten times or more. Written as DNA, the CDR3 is TGTGCCAGCAGCCAATTCGGCTCTGGAAACACCATATATTTT. Amino acids: CASSQFGSGNTIYF. V is TRBV11-3 and J is TRBJ1-3; D is uncertain. Germline V gene data show CDR1 as SGHNT and CDR2 as YENEEA. V gave up 5 bases and J gave up 0 bases, with 8 bases separating them. This CDR3 spans 14 amino acids.

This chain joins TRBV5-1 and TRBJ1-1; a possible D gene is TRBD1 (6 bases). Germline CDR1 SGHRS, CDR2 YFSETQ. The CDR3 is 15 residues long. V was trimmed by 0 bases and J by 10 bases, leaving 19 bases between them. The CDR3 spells CASSLGGRSAGLAFF. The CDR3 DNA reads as TGCGCCAGCAGCTTGGGGGGGCGCTCCGCGGGGTTAGCTTTCTTT.